This T cell receptor beta chain was obtained from a study of CD8 T cells in Susac syndrome. Germline CDR1 and CDR2: SGHRS and YFSETQ. Trimming cost V 0 bases and J 4 bases; bases outside gene matches: 6. The CDR3 has 15 amino acids. Sequencing of TCR beta, carried out with a high-throughput approach, was applied to CD8+ and CD4+ T cells from the blood. Random hexamers were used to reverse transcribe 0.5 to 1 ug of RNA. TCRdb itself ran the immunoSEQ multiplex PCR reads through MiXCR, one entry per CDR3 protein. The data show around 100,000 distinct CDR3 sequences, with 95% seen just once and approximately 0.3% held by the top ten.

The specimen sequenced was CD8+ T cells from PBMCs. The origin of this receptor is a human donor with Susac syndrome. The chain recombines TRBV5-1 with TRBJ1-1, with TRBD1 matching 7 bases. The CDR3 DNA sequence: TGCGCCAGCAGCTTGGCTAGGGGGCCGGTCACTGAAGCTTTCTTT. It encodes CASSLARGPVTEAFF. Based on the CDR3 plus reference TRBV5-1 and TRBJ1-1, the full variable domain is KAGVTQTPRYLIKTRGQQVTLSCSPISGHRSVSWYQQTPGQGLQFLFEYFSETQRNKGNFPGRFSGRQFSNSRSEMNVSTLELGDSALYLCASSLARGPVTEAFFGQGTRLTVV.